This T cell receptor (beta chain) was retrieved from a study of OX40 agonist ivuxolimab in advanced cancers. Study overall: Treatment of patients was with ivuxolimab, an agonistic anti-OX40 (CD134) antibody. Ivuxolimab was administered intravenously to patients at 0.01 to 10 mg/kg every 2 weeks. From about 20 to 80 years was the age range, with a mean of around 56 years, and over 70% were male. Around 40% of patients had received prior checkpoint inhibitor therapy.

The ends were cut back, 4 bases at V and 9 bases at J, with 15 bases in the middle. The length of the CDR3 is 13 residues. Germline V gene data show CDR1 as MDHEN and CDR2 as SYDVKM. Produced via immunoSEQ multiplex PCR; TCRdb's table is partial and in-frame only. Of 100,000 or so clones listed, more than 75% are singletons. This TCR was recovered from an adult with an advanced solid tumor such as melanoma, head and neck, liver or kidney cancer. The chain has TRBV28 and TRBJ1-2, with D possibly TRBD1 on 5 matching bases. The material sequenced was CD4+ or CD8+ T cells sorted from blood, taken in a trial of the OX40 agonist ivuxolimab. CDR3: CASSSQDLWSYTF. CDR3 in DNA: TGTGCCAGCAGTTCACAGGATCTATGGAGCTACACCTTC.